The T cell receptor beta chain described here comes from a study of blood T cell repertoires in COVID-19 (dated by TCRdb to 2020 to 2021). In terms of the full investigation: Samples covering the acute and convalescent phases of COVID-19 were provided by collaborators in the United States, Italy and Spain. Deeply sampled blood TCRbeta repertoires from subjects exposed to, actively infected with, or recovered from COVID-19 were included in the dataset. The repertoires were released in a freely available public database meant as a resource for research on the immune response to SARS-CoV-2. The samples were drawn from the first 160 participants of the ongoing ImmuneRACE study and from some 1,300 subjects provided by 6 global collaborators. A de-identified subject ID, COVID-19 status, age in years and sex were almost always included in the sample metadata. Where HLA class I and class II types were available, the types were taken from metadata supplied by the sample provider, not from assay-based typing. The material from the prospective study consisted of cDNA or gDNA derived from T cells, B-cell-depleted T cells, or PBMCs.

This clone was detected only once. Its antigen remains undetermined. No clone much larger than this one lies a single base away; base qualities are absent. TCRbeta CDR3 regions were amplified from genomic DNA by means of the immunoSEQ Assay, a bias-controlled multiplex PCR. In the original analysis: Nucleated cell counts per sample were estimated from amplification of reference gene primers within the assay. To quantify the absolute abundance of each unique TCRbeta CDR3 rearrangement, sequence reads were collapsed and filtered. For each sample, productive Simpson clonality was calculated as the square root of Simpson's diversity index over productive rearrangements. TCRdb provides this immuneACCESS table in a form limited to in-frame rearrangements. Some clones are lacking; in checked studies, under half of them reflect an unresolved V gene, and why the rest are absent is not known. The V and J calls and the clone size are those of that table, but D and trimming were determined from the DNA. This sample is represented by hundreds of thousands of clones; around nine tenths of them were singletons. About 1.5% of the sample is in the top ten clones.

Participants in the prospective study were aged about 18 to 95 years, lived in under 30 United States geographic areas, and enrolled through a virtual design. In the prospective study, participants were assigned to cohorts based on the clinical history participants reported in a screening survey and a study questionnaire. Exposed participants were defined as having been in contact with someone with a PCR-confirmed or clinician-diagnosed COVID-19 case within 2 weeks of study entry. Each participant in the prospective study had whole blood, serum and a nasopharyngeal or oropharyngeal swab collected by mobile phlebotomists. Prospective study participants could optionally give additional blood draws and questionnaires over a 2-month period. Before DNA extraction, prospective study blood samples were shipped either frozen or at room temperature. CDR1 and CDR2 are drawn from the germline V gene: SNHLY, FYNNEI. CDR3 length: 15 amino acids, cysteine to phenylalanine. Only CDR3 DNA is held: 45 bases, read in frame from base 1. Here V drops 7 bases and J drops 4 bases, and the junction holds 9 bases not matched to any gene.

Paper-wide results and their limitations: How much clinical and demographic metadata was included differed by source and by participant, and the metadata was provided uncurated.

The sequence links TRBV2 to TRBJ1-1; 10 bases in the junction line up with TRBD1. The sequence derives from a woman between 18 and 30 years old who had been exposed to COVID-19. The sample consisted of PBMCs or T cells enriched from blood (not recorded which). The CDR3 loop reads CASTMRRQGATEAFF. The sequenced DNA is TGTGCCAGCACAATGAGAAGACAGGGGGCCACTGAAGCTTTCTTT.